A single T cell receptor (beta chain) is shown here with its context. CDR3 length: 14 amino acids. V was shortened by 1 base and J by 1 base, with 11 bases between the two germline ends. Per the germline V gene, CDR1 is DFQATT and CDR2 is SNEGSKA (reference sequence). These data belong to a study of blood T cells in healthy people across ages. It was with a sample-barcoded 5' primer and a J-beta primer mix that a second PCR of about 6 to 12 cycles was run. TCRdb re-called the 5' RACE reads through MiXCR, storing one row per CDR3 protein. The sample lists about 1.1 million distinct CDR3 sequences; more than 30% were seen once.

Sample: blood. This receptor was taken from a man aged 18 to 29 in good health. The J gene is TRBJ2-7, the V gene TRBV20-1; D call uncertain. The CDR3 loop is CSARGPGGSYEQYF. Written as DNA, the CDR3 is TGCAGTGCTAGAGGCCCGGGCGGATCCTACGAGCAGTACTTC.